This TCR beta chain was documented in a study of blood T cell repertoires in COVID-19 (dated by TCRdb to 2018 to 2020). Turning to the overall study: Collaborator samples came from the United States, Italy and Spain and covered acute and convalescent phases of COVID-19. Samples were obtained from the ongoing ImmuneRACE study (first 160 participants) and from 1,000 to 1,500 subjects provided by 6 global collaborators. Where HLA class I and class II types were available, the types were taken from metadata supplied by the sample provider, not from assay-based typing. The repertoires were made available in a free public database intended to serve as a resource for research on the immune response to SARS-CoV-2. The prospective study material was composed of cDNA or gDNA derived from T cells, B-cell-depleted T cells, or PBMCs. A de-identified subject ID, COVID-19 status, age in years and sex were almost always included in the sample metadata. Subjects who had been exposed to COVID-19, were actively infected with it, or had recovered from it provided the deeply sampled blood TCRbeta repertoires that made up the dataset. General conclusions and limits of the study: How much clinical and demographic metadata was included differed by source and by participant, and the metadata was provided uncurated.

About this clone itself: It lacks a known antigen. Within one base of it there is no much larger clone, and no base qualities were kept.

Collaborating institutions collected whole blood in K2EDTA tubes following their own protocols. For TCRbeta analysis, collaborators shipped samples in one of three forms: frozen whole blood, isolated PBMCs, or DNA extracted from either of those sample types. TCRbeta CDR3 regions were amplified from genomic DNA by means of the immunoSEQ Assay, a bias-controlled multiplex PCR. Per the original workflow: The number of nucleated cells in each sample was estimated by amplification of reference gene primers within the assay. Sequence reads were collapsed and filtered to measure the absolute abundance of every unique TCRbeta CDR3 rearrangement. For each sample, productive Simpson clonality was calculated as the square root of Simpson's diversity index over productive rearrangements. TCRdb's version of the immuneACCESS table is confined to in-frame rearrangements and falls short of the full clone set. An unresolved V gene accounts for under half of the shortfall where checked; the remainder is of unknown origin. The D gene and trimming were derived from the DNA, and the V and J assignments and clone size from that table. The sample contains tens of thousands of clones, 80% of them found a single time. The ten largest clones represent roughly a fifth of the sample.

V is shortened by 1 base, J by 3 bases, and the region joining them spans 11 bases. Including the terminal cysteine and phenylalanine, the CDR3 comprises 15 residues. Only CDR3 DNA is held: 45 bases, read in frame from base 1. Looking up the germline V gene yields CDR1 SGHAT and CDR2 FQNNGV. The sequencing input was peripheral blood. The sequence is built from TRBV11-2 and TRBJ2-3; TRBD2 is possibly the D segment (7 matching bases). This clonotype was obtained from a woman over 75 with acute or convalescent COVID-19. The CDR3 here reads CASSLGGGATDTQYF. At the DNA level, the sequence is TGTGCCAGCAGCTTAGGTGGGGGGGCGACAGATACGCAGTATTTT. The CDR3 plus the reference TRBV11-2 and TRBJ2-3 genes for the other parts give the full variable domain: EAGVAQSPRYKIIEKRQSVAFWCNPISGHATLYWYQQILGQGPKLLIQFQNNGVVDDSQLPKDRFSAERLKGVDSTLKIQPAKLEDSAVYLCASSLGGGATDTQYFGPGTRLTVL.